These 20 T cell receptor beta chains share one sample of origin, sequenced in a study of T cells in localized non-small cell lung cancer. Method: immunoSEQ multiplex PCR; TCRdb's copy keeps in-frame clones and lacks some. The data contain about 28,000 clones, 90% of them singletons. The sequencing used peripheral blood, collected before any cancer treatment. These receptors came from a woman aged 35-75 years with stage I lung adenocarcinoma.

V is TRBV7-9 and J is TRBJ1-2; D may be TRBD1 (5 bases). Per the germline V gene, CDR1 is SEHNR and CDR2 is FQNEAQ (reference sequence). V was pared by 6 bases and J by 8 bases, with 19 bases between. This CDR3 has 14 residues. The DNA of the CDR3 is TGTGCCAGCAGTAGTTATGCGGGGCAGGGAGGCTACACCTTC. Translated, it gives CASSSYAGQGGYTF.

This clone has only one observation. The chain has TRBV7-2 and TRBJ1-5, with D possibly being TRBD1 (6 bases). The germline gives CDR1 SGHTA, CDR2 FQGNSA. V lost 5 bases and J lost 4, with 18 bases in between. The CDR3 extends over 16 amino acids. The CDR3 DNA reads TGTGCCAGCAGCAACATGGGGGGGCGGGGTAATCAGCCCCAGCATTTT. Amino acid sequence: CASSNMGGRGNQPQHF.

The V gene is TRBV6-1, the J gene TRBJ1-5; 10 nucleotides align to TRBD1. The CDR3 spans 17 residues. Germline V gene data show CDR1 as MNHNS and CDR2 as SASEGT. The J segment lost 2 bases and the V segment lost 0 bases, leaving 4 bases of the junction unmatched. The CDR3 DNA follows: TGTGCCAGCAGTGAAGCGCGAGGGACAGGGGGCAATCAGCCCCAGCATTTT. Its translation: CASSEARGTGGNQPQHF.

The gene calls are TRBV7-2 and TRBJ2-7, with D perhaps matching TRBD1 (6 bases). This CDR3 has 14 residues. V lost 6 bases to trimming and J lost 0 bases, with 12 bases between them. Per the germline V gene, CDR1 is SGHTA and CDR2 is FQGNSA. As DNA, the CDR3 is TGTGCCAGCAGTGAGGGACACTCCTCCTACGAGCAGTACTTC. Its protein is CASSEGHSSYEQYF.

The chain recombines TRBV6-5 with TRBJ2-1; TRBD2 aligns across 8 bases. The V gene end was trimmed by 7 bases and the J gene end by 3 bases; junction bases not matched to a gene: 5. Germline lookup yields CDR1 MNHEY and CDR2 SVGAGI. The CDR3 spans 14 residues. The CDR3 bases are TGTGCCAGCACCGGGGCGGGGGGCTACAATGAGCAGTTCTTC. Its translation is CASTGAGGYNEQFF.

This sequence joins TRBV7-9 and TRBJ2-1; D may correspond to TRBD1 or TRBD2 (6 bases each). This CDR3 has 15 residues. With 2 bases removed from V and 7 bases from J, the gap between germline ends came to 15 bases. CDR1 is SEHNR and CDR2 is FQNEAQ in the germline V gene (reference sequence). The CDR3 sequence is CASSLWGAERNEQFF. In DNA, the CDR3 is TGTGCCAGCAGCTTATGGGGGGCCGAAAGGAATGAGCAGTTCTTC.

J is TRBJ2-1 and V is TRBV9; 7 bases are shared with TRBD2. Germline lookup yields CDR1 SGDLS and CDR2 YYNGEE. The CDR3 sequence is 15 residues long. V trimming: 3 bases; J trimming: 2 bases; junction bases outside the gene matches: 5. The CDR3 bases are TGTGCCAGCAGCGCCGGGCGGGGGACCTACAATGAGCAGTTCTTC. Its translation is CASSAGRGTYNEQFF.

The table lists this clone with a few counts. This rearrangement joins TRBV30 to TRBJ1-1; D gene uncertain. Germline loops: CDR1 GTSNPN, CDR2 SVGIG (reference sequence). V was trimmed by 3 bases and J by 4 bases, leaving 12 bases between them. The CDR3 totals 13 residues. The DNA for the CDR3 is TGTGCCTGGAGGGACTGGGCTGGCACTGAAGCTTTCTTT. Its translation is CAWRDWAGTEAFF.

The rearrangement links TRBV27 to TRBJ2-3; 9 nucleotides agree with TRBD2. CDR3 length: 14 residues. Trimming took 7 bases from V and 4 from J; bases not matched to a gene: 6. From germline, CDR1 is MNHEY and CDR2 SMNVEV (reference sequence). This chain's CDR3 is CASKTSGRSDTQYF. CDR3 DNA sequence: TGTGCCAGCAAGACTAGCGGTCGCTCAGATACGCAGTATTTT.

This clone occurred a few times. The chain joins TRBV5-1 to TRBJ1-6; 7 bases map to TRBD1. Germline CDR1 reads SGHRS; CDR2 reads YFSETQ. The CDR3 has 15 amino acids. J gave up 5 bases and V 4 bases, and 6 bases lay outside the gene matches. This chain's CDR3 is CASSPTGTDNSPLHF. The CDR3 DNA reads as TGCGCCAGCAGCCCTACTGGGACAGATAATTCACCCCTCCACTTT.

The table lists this clone with a count of one. The chain combines TRBV7-8 with TRBJ2-6; D perhaps matches TRBD1 (6 bases). This CDR3 region has 16 residues. The germline V and J ends were trimmed by 6 bases and 0 bases, with 12 bases remaining between them. The germline V gene encodes CDR1 SGHVS and CDR2 FQNEAQ. As DNA, the CDR3 is TGTGCCAGCAGTATACAGGGTCCCTCTGGGGCCAACGTCCTGACTTTC. This gives the protein CASSIQGPSGANVLTF.

V and J are TRBV5-4 and TRBJ1-6; no clear D gene. V lost 4 bases, J lost 3 bases, and 14 bases lay in between. Germline CDR1 and CDR2: SGHNT and YYREEE (reference sequence). This CDR3 spans 16 amino acids. The chain's CDR3 is CASSVFGGFYNSPLHF. CDR3 bases: TGTGCCAGCAGCGTGTTCGGTGGCTTCTATAATTCACCCCTCCACTTT.

The chain links TRBV28 to TRBJ1-2; TRBD1 is a possible D gene (6 bases). V was shortened by 6 bases and J by 4 bases, with 18 bases between the two germline ends. The germline V gene has CDR1 MDHEN and CDR2 SYDVKM. The CDR3 is 15 amino acids. The CDR3 spells CASSPPRGQAYGYTF. CDR3 nucleotides: TGTGCCAGCAGCCCACCCCGGGGGCAGGCCTATGGCTACACCTTC.

The gene calls are TRBV5-1 and TRBJ2-6; no clear D gene. V was pared by 1 base and J by 0 bases, with 8 bases between. Germline assignment: CDR1 SGHRS and CDR2 YFSETQ. The CDR3 runs to 16 residues. CDR3 coding DNA: TGCGCCAGCAGCTTGCCGAGCAGCTCTGGGGCCAACGTCCTGACTTTC. It translates to CASSLPSSSGANVLTF.

The table lists this clone with a count of one. The chain carries TRBV19 and TRBJ2-1; D gene ambiguous. Trimming took 5 bases from V and 5 from J, leaving 16 bases between them. CDR1 is LNHDA and CDR2 is SQIVND in the germline V gene (reference sequence). The CDR3 length is 15 residues. CDR3: CASSSDRPPNNEQFF. Written as DNA, the CDR3 is TGTGCCAGTAGTTCAGACCGGCCCCCTAACAATGAGCAGTTCTTC. Full variable domain (missing parts from reference TRBV19 and TRBJ2-1): DGGITQSPKYLFRKEGQNVTLSCEQNLNHDAMYWYRQDPGQGLRLIYYSQIVNDFQKGDIAEGYSVSREKKESFPLTVTSAQKNPTAFYLCASSSDRPPNNEQFFGPGTRLTVL.

This chain links TRBV19 with TRBJ2-7; D call uncertain. CDR1 and CDR2 (germline): LNHDA, SQIVND (reference sequence). This CDR3 has 12 amino acids. Trimming removed 6 bases from V and 4 bases from J, with 10 bases in between. The CDR3 nucleotides read TGTGCCAGTAGAGATCATGCGTACGAGCAGTACTTC. It encodes CASRDHAYEQYF.

In nucleotides, the CDR3 is TGTGCCAGCAACCGACAGATTAATGAAAAACTGTTTTTT. Translation gives CASNRQINEKLFF. This chain joins TRBV6-1 and TRBJ1-4; TRBD1 is a possible D gene (5 bases). The CDR3 extends over 13 amino acids. V lost 7 bases and J lost 4, with 10 bases in between. Per the germline V gene, CDR1 is MNHNS and CDR2 is SASEGT.

The V call is TRBV27, the J call TRBJ1-1, with 10 bases matching TRBD1. The CDR3 totals 15 residues. The V gene's germline CDR1 is MNHEY and CDR2 SMNVEV (reference sequence). The ends lost 3 bases at V and 4 bases at J; junction bases unmatched: 5. CDR3 protein: CASSFGGQGVTEAFF. The CDR3 DNA reads as TGTGCCAGCAGTTTTGGAGGACAGGGGGTCACTGAAGCTTTCTTT.

This chain uses TRBV5-1 with TRBJ1-4, with 7 nucleotides matching TRBD1. The germline gives CDR1 SGHRS, CDR2 YFSETQ. The junction had 5 bases not matched to a gene; V was cut back by 4 bases and J by 5 bases. This CDR3 is 14 amino acids long. CDR3 residues: CASSRDRKNEKLFF. In nucleotides, the CDR3 is TGCGCCAGCAGCCGGGACAGAAAAAATGAAAAACTGTTTTTT. Full variable domain (missing parts from reference TRBV5-1 and TRBJ1-4): KAGVTQTPRYLIKTRGQQVTLSCSPISGHRSVSWYQQTPGQGLQFLFEYFSETQRNKGNFPGRFSGRQFSNSRSEMNVSTLELGDSALYLCASSRDRKNEKLFFGSGTQLSVL.

The chain links TRBV6-1 to TRBJ2-1; 9 positions match TRBD2. Trimming at V came to 2 bases and at J to 1 base, leaving 0 bases not matched to a gene. Germline CDR1 is MNHNS and CDR2 is SASEGT. The CDR3 is 15 amino acids. For the CDR3, the DNA is TGTGCCAGCAGTGAACTAGCGGGATCCTACAATGAGCAGTTCTTC. Translating it yields CASSELAGSYNEQFF.